This T cell receptor (beta chain) appears in the sequencing data of a study of T cell responses to AZD1222 COVID-19 vaccine. Overall study results and limits: The donor group comprised mostly white British people and more females; the analysis possibly underestimated clonal diversity.

The assay was immunoSEQ multiplex PCR, and TCRdb's table has in-frame clones only and misses some. This sample yields under 80,000 clones, of which less than 85% are seen a single time; roughly 21% belongs to the top ten. On this clone: Its cognate antigen is unknown.

This CDR3 spans 17 amino acids. Trimming cost V 6 bases and J 5 bases; bases outside gene matches: 15. Looked up from germline, CDR1 is MDHEN and CDR2 is SYDVKM. The genes are TRBV28 and TRBJ2-3; 9 nucleotides line up with TRBD1. This specimen consisted of peripheral blood, obtained on day 0 of MenACWY control vaccination. This receptor was taken from an adult in good health. CDR3 DNA: TGTGCCAGCAGCGCCACCCGCCCCGGGACAGGGAGAGATACGCAGTATTTT. Its translation: CASSATRPGTGRDTQYF.